These T cell receptor beta chains were read from a single sample in a study of T cell responses to AZD1222 COVID-19 vaccine. Profiled with immunoSEQ multiplex PCR; TCRdb holds only in-frame clones, not every one. The data show 120,000 or so clones, with roughly nine tenths seen just once and over 1.5% held by the top ten. The sample was peripheral blood, taken on day 0 of AZD1222 vaccination. All receptors come from an adult in good health. Each CDR3 is given with its conserved first and last residue. D genes are given only for firm matches. Rows give clone size only sometimes, using once, few, many, or a class for an expanded clone.

D: -
size: -
J: TRBJ1-2
V: TRBV6-1
CDR3: CASSEGASDVYGYTF
DNA: TGTGCCAGCAGTGAAGGGGCCTCGGATGTCTATGGCTACACCTTC

D: -
size: -
J: TRBJ2-7
V: TRBV6-5
CDR3: CASSYSSAGYEQYF
DNA: TGTGCCAGCAGTTACTCATCGGCCGGCTACGAGCAGTACTTC

D: TRBD1
size: -
J: TRBJ2-7
V: TRBV7-2
CDR3: CASSAPGQAFYEQYF
DNA: TGTGCCAGCAGCGCACCGGGACAGGCCTTCTACGAGCAGTACTTC

D: TRBD1
size: -
J: TRBJ1-4
V: TRBV4-3
CDR3: CASSQQGTGWEKLFF
DNA: TGCGCCAGCAGCCAACAGGGGACAGGCTGGGAAAAACTGTTTTTT

D: -
size: -
J: TRBJ2-1
V: TRBV18
CDR3: CASSRTEGVDNEQFF
DNA: TGTGCCAGCTCACGGACAGAGGGAGTGGACAATGAGCAGTTCTTC

D: -
size: -
J: TRBJ1-1
V: TRBV6-6
CDR3: CATRQGNTEAFF
DNA: TGTGCCACCCGCCAGGGGAACACTGAAGCTTTCTTT

D: TRBD2
size: -
J: TRBJ2-1
V: TRBV19
CDR3: CASGSGGAYNEQFF
DNA: TGTGCCAGCGGAAGCGGGGGGGCCTACAATGAGCAGTTCTTC

D: -
size: -
J: TRBJ1-6
V: TRBV18
CDR3: CASSPENVSLHF
DNA: TGTGCCAGCTCACCGGAGAATGTTTCCCTCCACTTT

D: -
size: -
J: TRBJ2-2
V: TRBV24-1
CDR3: CATSRSGELFF
DNA: TGTGCCACCAGTAGGTCCGGGGAGCTGTTTTTT

D: -
size: -
J: TRBJ1-3
V: TRBV12-3/TRBV12-4
CDR3: CASSAGAGNTIYF
DNA: TGTGCCAGCAGTGCAGGGGCTGGAAACACCATATATTTT

D: -
size: -
J: TRBJ2-2
V: TRBV14
CDR3: CASSRTVPPGELFF
DNA: TGTGCCAGCAGCCGAACAGTCCCACCTGGGGAGCTGTTTTTT

D: TRBD2
size: few
J: TRBJ2-6
V: TRBV5-4
CDR3: CAAGGLARSGANVLTF
DNA: TGTGCCGCCGGAGGACTAGCGAGATCGGGGGCCAACGTCCTGACTTTC

D: TRBD1
size: -
J: TRBJ1-2
V: TRBV18
CDR3: CASSSGQPGHYGYTF
DNA: TGTGCCAGCTCATCGGGACAGCCGGGGCACTATGGCTACACCTTC

D: -
size: -
J: TRBJ1-3
V: TRBV5-1
CDR3: CASSFLPGNTIYF
DNA: TGCGCCAGCAGCTTTTTACCAGGAAACACCATATATTTT

D: TRBD1
size: -
J: TRBJ1-5
V: TRBV19
CDR3: CASSLQGGSNQPQHF
DNA: TGTGCCAGTAGCCTACAGGGGGGTAGCAATCAGCCCCAGCATTTT